The clone carrying this TCR beta chain has just a few counts. This sample was taken from a study of T-cell reconstitution after alpha-beta-depleted transplantation in children. Unique molecular identifiers were used to barcode this TCRbeta library. One entry per CDR3 protein, called by TCRdb with MiXCR from the PCR reads. The data contain fewer than 550,000 distinct CDR3 sequences, 16% of them seen just once; the ten biggest clones take up under 30%. Trimming cost V 5 bases and J 10 bases, with 14 bases left between them. The CDR3 consists of 13 residues. The germline V gene encodes CDR1 MNHEY and CDR2 SVGEGT.

Sequenced material: PBMCs, mostly from graft donor cells, taken 360 days after TCRalphabeta/CD19-depleted stem cell transplant. This chain connects TRBV6-2 or TRBV6-3 to TRBJ1-4; D is unclear. The origin of this receptor is a boy in the first two years of life who had a stem cell transplant for Wiskott-Aldrich syndrome, so the T cells may come from the graft donor. The CDR3 nucleotides are TGTGCCAGCAGTCTTCCCGTCGCCAGAAAACTGTTTTTT. This translates into CASSLPVARKLFF.